This T cell receptor beta chain emerged from a study of blood T cell repertoires in COVID-19. Original processing notes: It was from reference gene primer amplification that nucleated cell counts were estimated. The protocol was immunoSEQ multiplex PCR, while the TCRdb copy is restricted to in-frame clones and leaves out a portion. From that table come the V and J calls and clone size; the DNA was used to work out D and trimming. The profile covers a few hundred thousand clones, with about 89% appearing a single time and 9.5% taken by the ten largest. V was trimmed by 4 bases and J by 8 bases, leaving 17 bases between them. Germline V gene sequence: CDR1 MNHEY, CDR2 SVGAGI. CDR3 length: 14 amino acids.

Sequencing was performed on PBMCs or T cells enriched from blood (not recorded which). The chain recombines TRBV6-5 with TRBJ1-1; the D gene is possibly TRBD1 (5 bases). The source of this sequence is a woman in her thirties or forties who had recovered from COVID-19. The CDR3 region is CASSFSGGPSEAFF. CDR3 DNA: TGTGCCAGCAGTTTCAGCGGGGGACCGAGCGAAGCTTTCTTT.